This is a list of T cell receptor beta chains from one sample in a study of blood T cell repertoires in COVID-19. Method: immunoSEQ multiplex PCR; TCRdb's copy keeps in-frame clones and lacks some. This table has tens of thousands of clones, about 88% appearing once. The specimen was peripheral blood. The receptor source for this set is a man aged 65-85 years with acute or convalescent COVID-19. CDR3s include the opening cysteine and the closing phenylalanine or tryptophan. The D gene is left open where the match is weak. Clone size is given for some rows only: seen once, a few or many times, or a class if the clone is expanded.

D,V,J,size,CDR3,DNA
TRBD1,TRBV6-5,TRBJ2-7,.,CASSYNRGGGYEQYF,TGTGCCAGCAGTTACAATCGAGGGGGCGGGTACGAGCAGTACTTC
.,TRBV6-1,TRBJ2-7,.,CASSEGEGVAYEQYF,TGTGCCAGCAGTGAAGGGGAAGGGGTCGCCTACGAGCAGTACTTC
.,TRBV4-2,TRBJ1-5,.,CASSQGQNNQPQHF,TGTGCCAGCAGCCAAGGACAGAACAATCAGCCCCAGCATTTT
.,TRBV3-1/TRBV3-2,TRBJ1-2,.,CASSQVGRQASGYTF,TGTGCCAGCAGCCAAGTGGGTAGACAGGCTAGCGGCTACACCTTC
.,TRBV7-2,TRBJ2-1,.,CASSPRTRNNEQFF,TGTGCCAGCAGCCCCCGGACACGGAACAATGAGCAGTTCTTC
.,TRBV7-2,TRBJ1-3,.,CASSGSASGNTIYF,TGTGCCAGCAGCGGGAGCGCATCTGGAAACACCATATATTTT
.,TRBV2,TRBJ2-7,.,CASSVGVRDDEQYF,TGTGCCAGCTCTGTAGGGGTCCGAGACGACGAGCAGTACTTC
TRBD2,TRBV3-1/TRBV3-2,TRBJ2-3,.,CASSHRKTSGGGTDTQYF,TGTGCCAGCAGCCATCGGAAGACTAGCGGGGGTGGCACAGATACGCAGTATTTT
.,TRBV4-2,TRBJ2-1,.,CASSQDPQGLREQFF,TGTGCCAGCAGCCAAGACCCACAAGGACTACGGGAGCAGTTCTTC
.,TRBV18,TRBJ1-2,.,CAFHRGDYPFGYTF,TGTGCCTTTCACCGGGGGGACTATCCGTTTGGCTACACCTTC
TRBD1,TRBV3-1/TRBV3-2,TRBJ2-7,few,CASSQDVGQANPYEQYF,TGTGCCAGCAGCCAAGACGTCGGACAGGCGAACCCCTACGAGCAGTACTTC
.,TRBV11-1,TRBJ2-3,.,CASSFGRGTDTQYF,TGTGCCAGCAGCTTTGGGCGAGGCACAGATACGCAGTATTTT
.,TRBV19,TRBJ2-4,.,CASSPGPGNIQYF,TGTGCCAGTTCTCCAGGGCCGGGAAACATTCAGTACTTC
.,TRBV28,TRBJ2-2,.,CASSSPGQPNTGELFF,TGTGCCAGCAGCTCGCCGGGACAACCGAACACCGGGGAGCTGTTTTTT
.,TRBV5-1,TRBJ2-3,.,CASSLRAPSTDTQYF,TGCGCCAGCAGCTTGCGAGCGCCCAGCACAGATACGCAGTATTTT
TRBD1,TRBV4-2,TRBJ1-6,.,CASSQDGNRGTSPLHF,TGTGCCAGCAGCCAAGATGGGAACAGGGGAACGTCACCCCTCCACTTT
.,TRBV6-1,TRBJ1-5,once,CASSEGDTRTIIFQPQHF,TGTGCCAGCAGTGAAGGGGACACCCGAACCATCATTTTTCAGCCCCAGCATTTT
TRBD1,TRBV12-5,TRBJ2-6,.,CASGLLPGQGPSGANVLTF,TGTGCTAGTGGACTCCTCCCGGGACAGGGACCCTCTGGGGCCAACGTCCTGACTTTC